These 28 T cell receptor beta chains share one sample of origin, sequenced in a study of blood T cells in healthy people across ages. A sample-barcoded 5' primer and a J-beta primer mix were used in a second PCR of about 7 to 12 cycles. TCRdb re-called the 5' RACE reads with MiXCR, one entry per CDR3 protein. The profile shows about 800,000 distinct CDR3 sequences, 55% to 70% of them singletons. What was sequenced was blood. The receptors stem from a man younger than 45 in good health.

This sequence joins TRBV28 and TRBJ2-7, with 7 nucleotides matching TRBD1. This CDR3 has 15 residues. Germline CDR1 MDHEN, CDR2 SYDVKM. V lost 5 bases to trimming and J lost 3 bases; unmatched junction nucleotides: 10. The CDR3 spells CASSLLTGSGYEQYF. The CDR3 coding sequence is TGTGCCAGCAGTCTTCTGACAGGGTCTGGCTACGAGCAGTACTTC.

V and J are TRBV4-3 and TRBJ2-2, with no clear D. Germline V gives CDR1 LGHNA, CDR2 YSLEER. V was clipped by 4 bases and J by 1 base, with 10 bases between them. There are 15 residues in the CDR3. The CDR3 nucleotides are TGCGCCAGCAGCCCGGACCGAGTGAACACCGGGGAGCTGTTTTTT. This encodes CASSPDRVNTGELFF.

The CDR3 DNA is TGTGCCAGCAGTTACTTGGTATCCGGGGAGCTGTTTTTT. Its translation is CASSYLVSGELFF. V gene TRBV6-2 or TRBV6-3 combines with J gene TRBJ2-2; D ambiguous. CDR3 length equals 13 residues. V lost 1 base to trimming and J lost 6 bases, with 6 bases between them. Germline loops: CDR1 MNHEY, CDR2 SVGEGT.

This clonotype was counted between two and nine times. V usage is TRBV3-1 and J usage is TRBJ2-1; 7 bases fit TRBD2. The CDR3 has 13 amino acids. The V gene's germline CDR1 is LGHDT and CDR2 YNNKEL (reference sequence). The J segment lost 6 bases and the V segment lost 6 bases, leaving 5 bases of the junction unmatched. The CDR3 spells CASRPTSVNEQFF. The CDR3 nucleotides are TGTGCCAGCAGACCAACTAGCGTCAATGAGCAGTTCTTC.

This sequence joins TRBV20-1 and TRBJ2-7; no definite D call. The CDR3 sequence is 14 residues long. Germline loops: CDR1 DFQATT, CDR2 SNEGSKA (reference sequence). The germline V and J ends were trimmed by 1 base and 2 bases, with 12 bases remaining between them. CDR3 in amino acids: CSARVLRTPYEQYF. In DNA form, the CDR3 reads TGCAGTGCTAGAGTCCTAAGAACTCCCTACGAGCAGTACTTC.

This clonotype has a handful of counts. The CDR3 sequence: CAISETRSTGKGQPQHF. CDR3 sequence (DNA): TGTGCCATCAGTGAGACCCGCTCGACAGGGAAGGGTCAGCCCCAGCATTTT. The chain combines TRBV10-3 with TRBJ1-5; 7 bases agree with TRBD1. The CDR3 is 17 amino acids. With V trimmed by 2 bases and J by 6 bases, 13 bases remained unmatched. The V gene's germline CDR1 is ENHRY and CDR2 SYGVKD.

With respect to this clonotype: Its ends do not fully match the called genes, so a read error is possible. V usage is TRBV18 and J usage is TRBJ2-3; no firm D call. The V gene's germline CDR1 is KGHSH and CDR2 LQKENI. This CDR3 has 13 amino acids. Written as DNA, the CDR3 is TGTGTCAGCCAAGACGGAAGCACAGATACGCAGTATTTT. This translates into CVSQDGSTDTQYF.

The chain carries TRBV25-1 and TRBJ2-1; TRBD2 agrees at 8 bases. The V gene's germline CDR1 is MGHDK and CDR2 SYGVNS. V was pared by 7 bases and J by 7 bases, with 6 bases of the junction left unmatched. The CDR3 consists of 13 residues. For the CDR3, the DNA is TGTGCCAGCATAGCTAGCGGGCCGAATGAGCAGTTCTTC. Translating it yields CASIASGPNEQFF.

The CDR3 region is CALHTASGRSSGETQYF. CDR3 DNA: TGTGCCCTTCATACGGCTAGCGGACGATCGTCGGGAGAGACCCAGTACTTC. V usage is TRBV10-3 and J usage is TRBJ2-5, with 7 bases that match TRBD2. The ends lost 11 bases at V and 4 bases at J; junction bases unmatched: 22. Germline V gene sequence: CDR1 ENHRY, CDR2 SYGVKD. CDR3 size: 17 residues.

The CDR3 is CASRIMGRVKLFF. The CDR3 nucleotides read TGTGCCAGCAGAATAATGGGACGTGTAAAACTGTTTTTT. V and J are TRBV28 and TRBJ1-4; tentatively, D is TRBD1 (5 bases). The CDR3 consists of 13 residues. CDR1 is MDHEN and CDR2 is SYDVKM in the germline V gene. With 6 bases removed from V and 10 bases from J, the gap between germline ends came to 15 bases.

The rearrangement joins TRBV2 to TRBJ2-2, with TRBD1 matching over 7 bases. Germline CDR1 reads SNHLY; CDR2 reads FYNNEI. Germline trimming cut 4 bases from V and 3 bases from J; bases unmatched to any gene: 5. The CDR3 consists of 15 residues. In nucleotides, the CDR3 is TGTGCCAGCAGTGTACAGGGACAGCACACCGGGGAGCTGTTTTTT. It specifies CASSVQGQHTGELFF. Filled out from reference TRBV2 and TRBJ2-2, the complete variable domain reads EPEVTQTPSHQVTQMGQEVILRCVPISNHLYFYWYRQILGQKVEFLVSFYNNEISEKSEIFDDQFSVERPDGSNFTLKIRSTKLEDSAMYFCASSVQGQHTGELFFGEGSRLTVL.

The chain links TRBV18 to TRBJ1-2; no clear D. V lost 3 bases and J 4 bases, leaving 9 bases between the germline ends. The CDR3 is made up of 13 amino acids. In germline, CDR1 is KGHSH, CDR2 LQKENI. This chain's CDR3 is CASSPGATYGYTF. The CDR3 region has the DNA TGTGCCAGCTCACCGGGCGCCACCTATGGCTACACCTTC.

The J gene is TRBJ2-3, the V gene TRBV20-1; D gene ambiguous. Trimming shortened V by 5 bases and J by 0 bases, and 12 bases separated the two germline ends. Germline CDR1 is DFQATT and CDR2 is SNEGSKA (reference sequence). There are 14 residues in the CDR3. The CDR3 protein is CSAPRSDSTDTQYF. CDR3 bases: TGCAGTGCTCCCCGATCGGATAGCACAGATACGCAGTATTTT.

The chain combines TRBV29-1 with TRBJ1-1; 10 bases are a match to TRBD1. Looked up from germline, CDR1 is SQVTM and CDR2 is ANQGSEA. Unmatched junction bases numbered 9, after V lost 4 bases and J lost 7 bases. The CDR3 sequence is 14 residues long. The CDR3 DNA follows: TGCAGCGTTGTAAGATTGGGGACAGGGGATGAAGCTTTCTTT. Its protein product is CSVVRLGTGDEAFF.

V and J are TRBV4-1 and TRBJ1-4; D gene ambiguous. The germline V and J ends were trimmed by 5 bases and 0 bases, with 10 bases remaining between them. Germline assignment: CDR1 MGHRA and CDR2 YSYEKL. This CDR3 has 15 amino acids. CDR3: CASSTHSATNEKLFF. The CDR3 bases are TGCGCCAGCAGCACCCACAGTGCAACTAATGAAAAACTGTTTTTT.

This sequence joins TRBV10-3 and TRBJ1-1; possible D gene TRBD1, 5 bases. From germline, CDR1 is ENHRY and CDR2 SYGVKD. The length of the CDR3 is 15 residues. The germline V and J ends were trimmed by 4 bases and 1 base, with 13 bases remaining between them. In DNA, the CDR3 is TGTGCCATCAGTGCCCGGGGCGACAGGAACACTGAAGCTTTCTTT. Encoded protein: CAISARGDRNTEAFF.

This clonotype has more than one count but fewer than ten. The chain has TRBV7-2 and TRBJ2-1; D gene unclear. This CDR3 has 14 residues. Between the trimmed V and J ends, which lost 1 base and 6 bases, there was a span of 10 bases. CDR1 is SGHTA, CDR2 FQGNSA, per germline. CDR3 sequence reads: CASSLGGGVNEQFF. CDR3 sequence (DNA): TGTGCCAGCAGCTTAGGCGGTGGGGTCAATGAGCAGTTCTTC. The whole variable domain, remainder taken from reference TRBV7-2 and TRBJ2-1, is GAGVSQSPSNKVTEKGKDVELRCDPISGHTALYWYRQSLGQGLEFLIYFQGNSAPDKSGLPSDRFSAERTGGSVSTLTIQRTQQEDSAVYLCASSLGGGVNEQFFGPGTRLTVL.

This rearrangement joins TRBV20-1 to TRBJ2-4, with TRBD2 matching over 13 bases. The DNA end favors TRBJ2-5, so the J call may be wrong. This CDR3 spans 14 amino acids. From germline, CDR1 is DFQATT and CDR2 SNEGSKA (reference sequence). CDR3 sequence reads: CSADPGLAGETQYF. The CDR3, as DNA: TGCAGTGCCGATCCGGGACTAGCGGGGGAGACCCAGTACTTC.

The chain joins TRBV4-2 to TRBJ1-4, with TRBD1 matching over 7 bases. Germline V gene data show CDR1 as LGHNA and CDR2 as YNFKEQ. V dropped 1 base and J dropped 7; count of bases not matched to a gene: 6. The CDR3 sequence is 15 residues long. DNA for the CDR3: TGTGCCAGCAGCCAAGGCCAGGGGGAGGGTGAAAAACTGTTTTTT. Encoded protein: CASSQGQGEGEKLFF.

This clonotype showed up just once. The rearrangement links TRBV7-2 to TRBJ2-3; 9 bases align to TRBD2. The CDR3 contains 15 residues. Germline V gene lookup returns CDR1 SGHTA and CDR2 FQGNSA. With V trimmed by 5 bases and J by 2 bases, 5 bases remained unmatched. CDR3 DNA sequence: TGTGCCAGCAGCGTCCTAGCGGGGATCACAGATACGCAGTATTTT. It translates to CASSVLAGITDTQYF.

The chain joins TRBV4-2 to TRBJ2-1; D is ambiguous. Per the germline V gene, CDR1 is LGHNA and CDR2 is YNFKEQ. The CDR3 totals 14 residues. V lost 1 base and J lost 10, with 14 bases in between. This CDR3 reads CASSQGDDDGEQFF. The CDR3 bases are TGTGCCAGCAGCCAAGGGGATGACGATGGGGAGCAGTTCTTC.

CDR3 DNA sequence: TGTGCCAGCAGCCCCCTGGGCCCCACCGTAGGGAATGAGCAGTTCTTC. Its protein product is CASSPLGPTVGNEQFF. The chain couples TRBV27 to TRBJ2-1; D remains unclear. The CDR3 is 16 amino acids. Looked up from germline, CDR1 is MNHEY and CDR2 is SMNVEV (reference sequence). Trimming shortened V by 6 bases and J by 7 bases, and 22 bases separated the two germline ends.

The gene calls are TRBV6-2 or TRBV6-3 and TRBJ1-1; the D gene is possibly TRBD1 (6 bases). Germline V CDR1 and CDR2: MNHEY, SVGEGT. V was trimmed by 9 bases and J by 6 bases, leaving 23 bases between them. This CDR3 is built from 15 residues. This CDR3 reads CASLLFPRGPPEAFF. As DNA, the CDR3 is TGTGCCAGTCTCTTGTTTCCCAGGGGCCCCCCTGAAGCTTTCTTT.

This clonotype turned up a few times. The chain couples TRBV7-9 to TRBJ1-2; D is uncertain. Germline loops: CDR1 SEHNR, CDR2 FQNEAQ (reference sequence). The CDR3 runs to 13 residues. V was shortened by 8 bases and J by 0 bases, with 10 bases between the two germline ends. CDR3 sequence: CASAGQANYGYTF. The CDR3 nucleotides read TGTGCCAGCGCTGGGCAGGCTAACTATGGCTACACCTTC.

CDR3 in DNA: TGTGCCAGCAGACAAAAGCGGGGCTCCACAGATACGCAGTATTTT. Translation gives CASRQKRGSTDTQYF. The chain is built from TRBV7-2 and TRBJ2-3, with TRBD2 matching over 7 bases. The CDR3 sequence is 15 residues long. With V trimmed by 6 bases and J by 2 bases, 8 bases remained unmatched. CDR1 SGHTA and CDR2 FQGNSA come from the germline V gene.

The chain employs TRBV20-1 and TRBJ2-6; 9 bases line up with TRBD1. Germline V gene data show CDR1 as DFQATT and CDR2 as SNEGSKA (reference sequence). This CDR3 is 16 amino acids long. CDR3 in amino acids: CNARDRDKSGANVLTF. DNA for the CDR3: TGCAATGCCCGGGACAGGGATAAATCTGGGGCCAACGTCCTGACTTTC.

V usage is TRBV9 and J usage is TRBJ2-3; 10 positions agree with TRBD2. Germline CDR1 reads SGDLS; CDR2 reads YYNGEE. There are 15 residues in the CDR3. The trim removed 3 bases at V and 3 bases at J, leaving 4 bases unmatched. The CDR3 loop reads CASSAGTSATDTQYF. The CDR3 region has the DNA TGTGCCAGCAGCGCTGGGACTAGCGCTACAGATACGCAGTATTTT.

As to this clonotype: Relative to the germline gene, one junction end is altered; a read error may explain this. The rearrangement links TRBV10-3 to TRBJ2-7, with no clear D. Germline values: CDR1 ENHRY, CDR2 SYGVKD. This CDR3 region has 13 residues. Here the CDR3 reads CASSEGFSYEQYF. As DNA, the CDR3 is TGTGCCAGCAGTGAAGGCTTCTCCTACGAGCAGTACTTC.